The source of this T cell receptor beta chain is a study of T cell repertoires in cytomegalovirus infection. Study as a whole: Epitope selection comprised recently identified HLA-C-restricted CMV epitopes and well-studied HLA-B-restricted CMV epitopes. Signatures in public TCR beta sequences pointed to both CMV infection and matching HLA type.

Study findings and constraints: There were carriers of CMV plus the relevant HLA, and cumulative public TCR beta family frequency identified them. Dominant in the ex vivo response were TCR beta clonotypes restricted by HLA-C and specific for CMV.

The sample holds a few counts of this clonotype. Its antigen is undetermined. Each CDR3 protein is one row after TCRdb ran MiXCR on the reads. Among approximately 600,000 distinct CDR3 sequences listed, approximately 40% were seen once. The CDR3 has 19 residues. The trim removed 7 bases at V and 5 bases at J, leaving 24 bases unmatched. CDR1 and CDR2 (germline): SGHTA, FQGNSA. The material sequenced was cultured PBMCs, taken from culture after CMV antigen stimulation. The clonotype comes from a human donor in good health (CMV status not recorded). Some clones in this sample may be carry-over from other donors' samples. This chain uses TRBV7-2 with TRBJ2-5, with 8 positions matching TRBD2. The CDR3 nucleotides are TGTGCCAGCACTCCCTGGAGGGAGGTAGCGGGGAAGTATGACGAGACCCAGTACTTC. It is translated as CASTPWREVAGKYDETQYF.